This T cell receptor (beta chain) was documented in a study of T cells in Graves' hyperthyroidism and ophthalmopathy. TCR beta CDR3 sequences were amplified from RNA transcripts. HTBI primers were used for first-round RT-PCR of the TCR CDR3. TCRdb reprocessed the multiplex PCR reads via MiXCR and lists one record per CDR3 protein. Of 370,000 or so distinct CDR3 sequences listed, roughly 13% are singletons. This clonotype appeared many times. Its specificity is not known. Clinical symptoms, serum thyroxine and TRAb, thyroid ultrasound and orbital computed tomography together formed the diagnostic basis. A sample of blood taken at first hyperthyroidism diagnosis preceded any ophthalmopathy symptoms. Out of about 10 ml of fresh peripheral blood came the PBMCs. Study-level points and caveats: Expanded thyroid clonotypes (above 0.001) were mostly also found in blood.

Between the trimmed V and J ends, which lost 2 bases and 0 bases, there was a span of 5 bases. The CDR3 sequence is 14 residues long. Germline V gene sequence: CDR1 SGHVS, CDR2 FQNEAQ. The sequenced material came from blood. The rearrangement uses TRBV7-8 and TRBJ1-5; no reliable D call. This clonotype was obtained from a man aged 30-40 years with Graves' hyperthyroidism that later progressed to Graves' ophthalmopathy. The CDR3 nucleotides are TGTGCCAGCAGCTTACTACTTAGCAATCAGCCCCAGCATTTT. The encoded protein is CASSLLLSNQPQHF.